This entry describes one T cell receptor beta chain. The antigen remains undetermined. At one of its ends the junction is not consistent with the germline gene, which may arise from a read error. This sample was taken from a study of shared clonotypes between healthy human individuals. Notes on the study in general: Estimated richness was generally greater in naive than memory subsets.

Template for every sorted-subset replicate PCR totaled 150 to 250 ng DNA, around 32,000 T cell genomes. Data came from immunoSEQ multiplex PCR; TCRdb stores just in-frame clones and leaves some out. The sample includes 2,100,000 or so clones, 95% of them seen just once. In germline, CDR1 is MNHNS, CDR2 SASEGT. The CDR3 has 16 amino acids. The chain uses TRBV6-1 and TRBJ2-6, with TRBD1 as a possible D gene (6 bases). The sequencing input was naive CD4+ T cells sorted from blood. Sample subset: CD45RA+ positively selected. The sequence derives from a man younger than 35 in good health. The CDR3 spells CASSEGAGAGANVLTF. CDR3 nucleotide sequence: TGTGCCAGCAGCGAAGGGGCAGGGGCTGGGGCCAACGTCCTGACTTTC.